The 6 T cell receptor beta chains listed next were all sequenced from one sample in a study. Via MiXCR, TCRdb re-called the 5' RACE reads, giving one row per CDR3 protein. The sample has 20,000 to 25,000 distinct CDR3 sequences, 30% seen once. Sequenced input: tumor-infiltrating naive CD4+ T cells sorted from the breast tumor. The sample's subset: naive CD4+ T cells, CD4+CD45RA+CD25-. The origin of the receptors is a female donor with breast cancer.

The chain has TRBV9 and TRBJ2-5; 11 nucleotides align to TRBD2. Germline V gene data show CDR1 as SGDLS and CDR2 as YYNGEE. CDR3 size: 14 residues. J gave up 3 bases and V 7 bases, and 5 bases lay outside the gene matches. DNA of the CDR3: TGTGCCAGCGGAGGGACTAGCGGAAAAGAGACCCAGTACTTC. Its protein product is CASGGTSGKETQYF.

V usage is TRBV20-1 and J usage is TRBJ2-1; 7 bases are shared with TRBD1. This CDR3 has 15 residues. V dropped 3 bases and J dropped 5; count of bases not matched to a gene: 10. Germline CDR1 and CDR2: DFQATT and SNEGSKA (reference sequence). The CDR3 reads CSASWRHRGNNEQFF. The CDR3 coding sequence is TGCAGTGCTAGTTGGCGTCACAGGGGCAACAATGAGCAGTTCTTC.

The V and J genes are TRBV5-1 and TRBJ2-1, with 9 bases fitting TRBD2. The J segment lost 2 bases and the V segment lost 3 bases, leaving 6 bases of the junction unmatched. Germline V gene data show CDR1 as SGHRS and CDR2 as YFSETQ. This CDR3 has 16 amino acids. This chain's CDR3 is CASSSAGLAPYNEQFF. The CDR3 coding sequence is TGCGCCAGCAGCTCAGCGGGACTAGCTCCCTACAATGAGCAGTTCTTC.

This clonotype was seen a few times. The chain employs TRBV7-9 and TRBJ1-2; the D gene is possibly TRBD1 (6 bases). This CDR3 region has 13 residues. With 5 bases removed from V and 10 bases from J, the gap between germline ends came to 17 bases. CDR1 SEHNR and CDR2 FQNEAQ come from the germline V gene (reference sequence). CDR3 loop: CASSQTQGHLYTF. The DNA of the CDR3 is TGTGCCAGCAGCCAAACCCAGGGGCACCTCTACACCTTC.

This clonotype was seen a few times. This CDR3 reads CASSLSRSGRSPDTQYF. CDR3 DNA sequence: TGTGCCAGCAGCTTATCTCGTAGCGGGAGATCCCCAGATACGCAGTATTTT. This sequence joins TRBV11-2 and TRBJ2-3; TRBD2 matches at 9 bases. The length of the CDR3 is 17 residues. CDR1 is SGHAT and CDR2 is FQNNGV in the germline V gene. The J segment lost 4 bases and the V segment lost 2 bases, leaving 10 bases of the junction unmatched. Full variable domain (missing parts from reference TRBV11-2 and TRBJ2-3): EAGVAQSPRYKIIEKRQSVAFWCNPISGHATLYWYQQILGQGPKLLIQFQNNGVVDDSQLPKDRFSAERLKGVDSTLKIQPAKLEDSAVYLCASSLSRSGRSPDTQYFGPGTRLTVL.

V and J are TRBV20-1 and TRBJ1-1; D is uncertain. Germline lookup yields CDR1 DFQATT and CDR2 SNEGSKA (reference sequence). The CDR3 runs to 12 residues. Trimming stripped 3 bases from V and 1 base from J, with 6 bases between. CDR3 bases: TGCAGTGCTAGGGACTGGAACACTGAAGCTTTCTTT. Translation gives CSARDWNTEAFF.